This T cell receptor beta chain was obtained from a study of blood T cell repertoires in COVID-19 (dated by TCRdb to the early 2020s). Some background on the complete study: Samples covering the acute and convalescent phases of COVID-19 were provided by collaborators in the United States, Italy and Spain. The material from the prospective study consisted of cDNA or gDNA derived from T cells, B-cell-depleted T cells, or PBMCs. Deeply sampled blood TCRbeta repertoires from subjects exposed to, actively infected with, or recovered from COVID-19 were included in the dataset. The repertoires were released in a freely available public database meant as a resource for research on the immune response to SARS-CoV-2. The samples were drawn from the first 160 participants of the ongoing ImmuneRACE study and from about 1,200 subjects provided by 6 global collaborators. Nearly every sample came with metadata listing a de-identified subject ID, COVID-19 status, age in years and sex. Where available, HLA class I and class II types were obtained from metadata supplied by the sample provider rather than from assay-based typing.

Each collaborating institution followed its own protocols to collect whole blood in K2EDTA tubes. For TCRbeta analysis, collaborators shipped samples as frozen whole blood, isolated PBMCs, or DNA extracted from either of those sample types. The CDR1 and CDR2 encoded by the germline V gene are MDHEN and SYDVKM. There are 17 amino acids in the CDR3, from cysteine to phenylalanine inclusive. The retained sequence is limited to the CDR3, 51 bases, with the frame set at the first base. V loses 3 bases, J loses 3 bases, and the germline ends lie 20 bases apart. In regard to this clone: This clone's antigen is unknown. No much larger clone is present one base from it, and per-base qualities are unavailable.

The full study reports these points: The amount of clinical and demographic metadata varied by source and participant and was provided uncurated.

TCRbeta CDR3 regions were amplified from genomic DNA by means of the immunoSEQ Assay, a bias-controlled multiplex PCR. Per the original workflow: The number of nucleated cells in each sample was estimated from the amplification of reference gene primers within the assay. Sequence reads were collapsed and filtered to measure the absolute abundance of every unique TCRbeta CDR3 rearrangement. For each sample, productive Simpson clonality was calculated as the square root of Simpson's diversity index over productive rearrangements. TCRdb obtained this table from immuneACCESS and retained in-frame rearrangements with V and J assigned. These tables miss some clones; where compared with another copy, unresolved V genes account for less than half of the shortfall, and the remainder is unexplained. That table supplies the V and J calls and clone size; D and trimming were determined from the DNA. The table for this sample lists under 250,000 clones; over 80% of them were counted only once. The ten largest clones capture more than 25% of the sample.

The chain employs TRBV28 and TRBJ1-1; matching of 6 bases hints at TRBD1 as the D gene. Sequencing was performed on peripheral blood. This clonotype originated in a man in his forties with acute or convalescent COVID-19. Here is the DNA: TGTGCCAGCAGTTTTCAGGGGCTCGGAGCCATGGACACTGAAGCTTTCTTT. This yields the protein CASSFQGLGAMDTEAFF.